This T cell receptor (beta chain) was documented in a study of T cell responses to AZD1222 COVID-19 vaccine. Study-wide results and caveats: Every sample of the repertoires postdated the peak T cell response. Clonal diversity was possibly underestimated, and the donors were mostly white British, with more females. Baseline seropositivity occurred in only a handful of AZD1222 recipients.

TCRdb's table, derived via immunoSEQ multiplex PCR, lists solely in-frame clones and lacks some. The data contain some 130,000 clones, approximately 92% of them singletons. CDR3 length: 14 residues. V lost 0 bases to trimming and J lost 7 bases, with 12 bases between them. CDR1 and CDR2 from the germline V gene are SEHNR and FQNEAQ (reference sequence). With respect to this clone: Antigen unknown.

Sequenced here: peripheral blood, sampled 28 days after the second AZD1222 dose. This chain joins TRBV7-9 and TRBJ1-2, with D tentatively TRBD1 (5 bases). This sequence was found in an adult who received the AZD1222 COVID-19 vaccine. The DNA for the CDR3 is TGTGCCAGCAGCTTAGCGCCGGGGGGTAGTGGCTACACCTTC. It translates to CASSLAPGGSGYTF. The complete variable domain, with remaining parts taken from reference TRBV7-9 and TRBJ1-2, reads DTGVSQNPRHKITKRGQNVTFRCDPISEHNRLYWYRQTLGQGPEFLTYFQNEAQLEKSRLLSDRFSAERPKGSFSTLEIQRTEQGDSAMYLCASSLAPGGSGYTFGSGTRLTVV.